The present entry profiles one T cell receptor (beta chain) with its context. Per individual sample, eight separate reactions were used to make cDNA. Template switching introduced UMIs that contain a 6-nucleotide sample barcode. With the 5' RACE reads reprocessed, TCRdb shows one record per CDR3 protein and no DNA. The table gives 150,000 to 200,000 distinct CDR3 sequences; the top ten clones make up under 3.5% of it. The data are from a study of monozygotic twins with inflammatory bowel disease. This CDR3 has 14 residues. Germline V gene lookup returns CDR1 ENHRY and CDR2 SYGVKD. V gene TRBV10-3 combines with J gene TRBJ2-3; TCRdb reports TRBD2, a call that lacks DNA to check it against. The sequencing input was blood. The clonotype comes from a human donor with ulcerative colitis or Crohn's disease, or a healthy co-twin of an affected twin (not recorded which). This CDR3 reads CALRGSEFTDTQYF.